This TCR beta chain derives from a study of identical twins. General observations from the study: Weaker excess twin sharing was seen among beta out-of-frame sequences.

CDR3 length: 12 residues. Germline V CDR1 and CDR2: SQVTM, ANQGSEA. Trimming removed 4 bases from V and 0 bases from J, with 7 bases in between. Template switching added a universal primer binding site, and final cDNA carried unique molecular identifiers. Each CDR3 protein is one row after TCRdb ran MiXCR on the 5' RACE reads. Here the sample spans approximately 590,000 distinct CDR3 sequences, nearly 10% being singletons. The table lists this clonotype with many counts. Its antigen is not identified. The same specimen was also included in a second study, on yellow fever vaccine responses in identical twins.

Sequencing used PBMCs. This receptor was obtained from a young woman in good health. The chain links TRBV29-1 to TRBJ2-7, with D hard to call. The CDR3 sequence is CSVVGNSYEQYF. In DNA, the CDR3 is TGCAGCGTTGTTGGTAACTCCTACGAGCAGTACTTC.